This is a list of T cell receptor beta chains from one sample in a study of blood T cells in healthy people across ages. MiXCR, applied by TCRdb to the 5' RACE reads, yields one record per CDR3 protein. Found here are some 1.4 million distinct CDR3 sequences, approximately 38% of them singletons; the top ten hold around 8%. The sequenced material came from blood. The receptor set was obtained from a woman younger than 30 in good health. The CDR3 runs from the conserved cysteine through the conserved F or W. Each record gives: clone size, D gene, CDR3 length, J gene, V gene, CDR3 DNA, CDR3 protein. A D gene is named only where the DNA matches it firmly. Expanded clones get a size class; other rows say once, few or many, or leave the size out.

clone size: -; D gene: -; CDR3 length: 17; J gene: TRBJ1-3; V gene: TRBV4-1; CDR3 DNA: TGCGCCAGCAGCCAAGAAGCAGGGGAAATCTCTGGAAACACCATATATTTT; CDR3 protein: CASSQEAGEISGNTIYF
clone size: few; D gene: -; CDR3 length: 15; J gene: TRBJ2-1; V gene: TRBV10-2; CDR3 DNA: TGCGCCAGCAGTGACGGGACGAACTACCACAATGAGCAGTTCTTC; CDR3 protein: CASSDGTNYHNEQFF
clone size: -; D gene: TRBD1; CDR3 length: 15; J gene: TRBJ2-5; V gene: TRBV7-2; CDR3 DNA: TGTGCCAGCAGCTGGGAACAGGGGATGGGCGGGACCCAGTACTTC; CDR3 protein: CASSWEQGMGGTQYF
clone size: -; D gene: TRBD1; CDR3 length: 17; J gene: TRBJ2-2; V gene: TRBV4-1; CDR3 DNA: TGCGCCAGCAGCCAAGGGTCGGGCAGGGGGTACGCCGGGGAGCTGTTTTTT; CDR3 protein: CASSQGSGRGYAGELFF
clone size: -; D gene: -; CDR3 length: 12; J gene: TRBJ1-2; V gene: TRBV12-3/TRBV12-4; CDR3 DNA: TGTGCCAGCACTAAACAGGGAAGTGGCTACACCTTC; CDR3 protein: CASTKQGSGYTF
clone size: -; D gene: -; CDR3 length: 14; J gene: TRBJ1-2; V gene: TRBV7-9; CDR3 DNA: TGTGCCAGCAGCAAGCCCCTCAGGGGAGATGGCTACACCTTC; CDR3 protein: CASSKPLRGDGYTF
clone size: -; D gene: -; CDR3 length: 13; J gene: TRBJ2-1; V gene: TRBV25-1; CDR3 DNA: TGTGCCAGCAGCCCCTCAAAAAAGGTCGAGCAGTTCTTC; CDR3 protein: CASSPSKKVEQFF
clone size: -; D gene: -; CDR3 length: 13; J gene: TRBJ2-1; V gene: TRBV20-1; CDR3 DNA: TGCAGTGCTAGAGATGGGGGGTTGGTCCAGCAGTTCTTC; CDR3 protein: CSARDGGLVQQFF
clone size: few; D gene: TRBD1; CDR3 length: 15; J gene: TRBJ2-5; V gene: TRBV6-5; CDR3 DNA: TGTGCCAGCAGTTACTGGGGACAGGGGGAAGAGACCCAGTACTTC; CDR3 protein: CASSYWGQGEETQYF
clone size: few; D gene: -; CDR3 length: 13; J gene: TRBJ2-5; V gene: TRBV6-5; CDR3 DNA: TGTGCCAGCAGTAAAGGGTACCAAGAGACCCAGTACTTC; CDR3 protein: CASSKGYQETQYF
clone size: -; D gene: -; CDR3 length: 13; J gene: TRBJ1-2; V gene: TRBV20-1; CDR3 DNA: TGCAGTGCTAAAGGGGTCGTGGACTATGGCTACACCTTC; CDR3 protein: CSAKGVVDYGYTF
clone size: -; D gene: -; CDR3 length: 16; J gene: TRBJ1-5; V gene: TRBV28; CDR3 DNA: TGTGCCAGTGGAGGGGTCCCCCAGTCGGGCAATCAGCCCCAGCATTTT; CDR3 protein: CASGGVPQSGNQPQHF
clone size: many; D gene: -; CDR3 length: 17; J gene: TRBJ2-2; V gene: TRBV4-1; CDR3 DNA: TGCGCCAGCAGCCAAGTCGACCTGGTAGCAGTCACCGGGGAGCTGTTTTTT; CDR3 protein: CASSQVDLVAVTGELFF
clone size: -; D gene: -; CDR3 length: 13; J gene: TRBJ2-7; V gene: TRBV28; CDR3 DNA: TGTGCCAGTTTAAGCGTAAGCTCCTACGAGCAGTACTTC; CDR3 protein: CASLSVSSYEQYF
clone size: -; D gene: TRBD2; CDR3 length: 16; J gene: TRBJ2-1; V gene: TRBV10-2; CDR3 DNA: TGCGCCAGCATTAGGGGAGGAGCGGGATCGAACAATGAGCAGTTCTTC; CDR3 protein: CASIRGGAGSNNEQFF
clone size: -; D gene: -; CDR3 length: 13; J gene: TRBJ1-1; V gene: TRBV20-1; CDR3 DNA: TGCAGTGCCCATACCGGGGGGGACACTGAAGCTTTCTTT; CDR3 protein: CSAHTGGDTEAFF
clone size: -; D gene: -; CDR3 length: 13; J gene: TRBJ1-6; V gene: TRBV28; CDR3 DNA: TGTGCCAGCAAGGAGACTTTTAATTCACCCCTCCAATTT; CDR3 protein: CASKETFNSPLQF
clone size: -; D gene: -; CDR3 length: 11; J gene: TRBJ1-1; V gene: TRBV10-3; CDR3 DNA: TGTGGGGCAGGGGTCAACACTGAAGCTTTCTTT; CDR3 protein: CGAGVNTEAFF
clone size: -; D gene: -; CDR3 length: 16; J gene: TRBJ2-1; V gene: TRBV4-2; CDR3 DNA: TGTGCCAGCAGCCAAGATTTCGCACTCTCCTACAATGAGCAGTTCTTC; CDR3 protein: CASSQDFALSYNEQFF
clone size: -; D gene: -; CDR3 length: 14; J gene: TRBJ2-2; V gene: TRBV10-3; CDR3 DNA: TGTGCCATCAGACTAGCACCGAACACCGGGGAGCTGTTTTTT; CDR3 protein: CAIRLAPNTGELFF
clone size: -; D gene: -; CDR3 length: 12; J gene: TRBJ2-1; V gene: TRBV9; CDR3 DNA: TGTCCCAGCAGCCTCCTCAGTTACGAGCAGTTCTTC; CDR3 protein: CPSSLLSYEQFF
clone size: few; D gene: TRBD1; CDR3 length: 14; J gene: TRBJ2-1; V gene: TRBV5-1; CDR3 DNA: TGCGCCAGCAGCTTGGGACAGGGGCTGATTGAGCAGTTCTTC; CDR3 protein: CASSLGQGLIEQFF
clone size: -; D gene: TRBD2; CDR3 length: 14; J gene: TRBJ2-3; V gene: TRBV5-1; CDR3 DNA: TGCGCCAGCAGCTTGCCGGGGACTAGACCTGCGCAGTATTTT; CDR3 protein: CASSLPGTRPAQYF
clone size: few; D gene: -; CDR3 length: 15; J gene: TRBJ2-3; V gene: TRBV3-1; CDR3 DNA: TGTGCCAGCAGCCAAGCTCGACTAGGCACAGATACGCAGTATTTT; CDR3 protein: CASSQARLGTDTQYF
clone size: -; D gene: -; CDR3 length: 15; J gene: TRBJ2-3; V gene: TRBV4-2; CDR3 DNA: TGTGCCAGCAGCCAAACCCCATTAGACACAGATACGCAGTATTTT; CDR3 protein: CASSQTPLDTDTQYF
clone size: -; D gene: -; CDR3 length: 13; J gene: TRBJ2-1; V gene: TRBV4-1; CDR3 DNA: TGCGCCAGCAGCCCGTTTAGGAGAGATGAGCAGTTCTTC; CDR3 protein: CASSPFRRDEQFF
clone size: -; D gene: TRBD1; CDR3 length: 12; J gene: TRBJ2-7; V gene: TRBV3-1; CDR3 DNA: TGTGCCAGCAACGGACAGGTCGGCGAGCAGTACTTC; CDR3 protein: CASNGQVGEQYF
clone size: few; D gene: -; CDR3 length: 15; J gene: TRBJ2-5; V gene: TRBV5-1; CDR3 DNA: TGCGCCAGCAGCTTTGGAGGGACGACAAGAGACGCCCAGTACTTC; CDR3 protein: CASSFGGTTRDAQYF